The 4 T cell receptor beta chains in this list originate from one sample, sequenced in a study of tumor-infiltrating lymphocytes in primary liver carcinoma. Reverse transcription of roughly 480 ng total RNA with a constant-region primer produced TCR beta cDNA. ARM-PCR was slightly modified, and three nested multiplex PCR rounds with it gave rise to the TCR beta libraries. With TRBV1-TRBV30 forward primers and a C-beta reverse primer, the first two PCR rounds were run for roughly 10 cycles each. One entry per CDR3 protein results from TCRdb running MiXCR on the multiplex PCR reads. The table has roughly 50,000 distinct CDR3 sequences, around 79% seen once. Co-extracted RNA and DNA came from roughly 20-30 mg of unsorted bulk tissue. The sequenced sample was liver tumor tissue from sampling region 2. Described subset: tumor region T2, inferior pole. The receptors shown here come from a man aged 35 to 55 with primary liver carcinoma and hepatitis B virus infection.

Concerning this clonotype: Sequence at one end of the junction differs from germline and may be a read error. This rearrangement joins TRBV6-5 to TRBJ2-3; D perhaps matches TRBD2 (6 bases). The CDR3 extends over 13 amino acids. Per germline, CDR1 MNHEY and CDR2 SVGAGI. The CDR3, as DNA: TGTGCCAGCAATAAGACTAGGGCAGATACACAGTATTTT. Translation: CASNKTRADTQYF.

A word on this clonotype: Germline and junction disagree at one end, which may indicate a read error. The chain combines TRBV5-1 with TRBJ2-2; perhaps TRBD2 as D (5 bases). Per the germline V gene, CDR1 is SGHRS and CDR2 is YFSETQ. The CDR3 runs 16 residues. DNA for the CDR3: TGCGCCAGCAGCTTGGCCGGGCGAACGGGCACCGGGGAGCTGTTTTTC. Translated, it gives CASSLAGRTGTGELFF.

As to this clonotype: In this CDR3 the conserved last residue, phenylalanine or tryptophan, is missing, so a read error is likely. The limits of the CDR3 on the DNA are not certain, so only TCRdb's listed CDR3 is given. V is TRBV29-1 and J is TRBJ2-7; the table's D gene call, TRBD1, was not cross checked with the DNA. The CDR3 length is 14 residues, termini included. Per the germline V gene, CDR1 is SQVTM and CDR2 is ANQGSEA. CDR3 residues: CSVARQGATYEQYY.

This clonotype was seen only a few times. Given a much more abundant clone one base away, this may be a read error. The J gene is TRBJ2-2, the V gene TRBV28, with D unclear. In germline, CDR1 is MDHEN, CDR2 SYDVKM. The CDR3 is 14 residues long. Trimming removed 6 bases at V and 4 bases at J, with 12 bases between. The CDR3 region has the DNA TGTGCCAGCAGCCAATACTTGAGCACCGGGGAGCTGTTTTTT. Its translation is CASSQYLSTGELFF.